This is a list of T cell receptor beta chains from one sample in a study of human CD8 memory T cell subsets. TCRdb re-called the 5' RACE reads and shows each CDR3 protein once, DNA omitted. The sample has about 5,800 distinct CDR3 sequences. Sequenced: CD8+ T cells from PBMCs. The receptors here all came from a human donor in good health. The CDR3 runs from the conserved cysteine through the conserved F or W. The order of the fields is V gene, clone size, J gene, CDR3 protein. Some rows mark clone size as missing; the rest say once, few, many or name a class of expanded clone.

>TRBV9|NA|TRBJ2-2
CASSVEGTLTGELFF
>TRBV25-1|NA|TRBJ1-2
CASSGTDYGYTF
>TRBV5-1|NA|TRBJ2-2
CASSPQTGELFF
>TRBV12-3/TRBV12-4|medium-sized|TRBJ1-1
CASSFPGQGAEAFF
>TRBV5-1|NA|TRBJ1-1
CASSLSNRGLGTEAFF
>TRBV20-1|NA|TRBJ2-7
CSFQREGLSYEQYF
>TRBV29-1|medium-sized|TRBJ2-3
CSVVRGFTDTQYF
>TRBV30|NA|TRBJ1-1
CAWTLDRISEAFF
>TRBV28|NA|TRBJ2-5
CASSRAMPSGAQETQYF
>TRBV5-4|NA|TRBJ2-7
CASSSSTAAYEQYF
>TRBV5-1|NA|TRBJ2-7
CASSIGIGNEQYF
>TRBV5-4|NA|TRBJ2-4
CASSLGGTNIQYF
>TRBV6-4|NA|TRBJ1-2
CASNTPHRGPNYGYTF
>TRBV9|NA|TRBJ2-1
CASSGASGGLYNEQFF
>TRBV7-2|large|TRBJ2-3
CASSLGGTSGTVLVTDTQYF
>TRBV5-6|NA|TRBJ2-3
CASSPGGTGMYTQYF
>TRBV28|NA|TRBJ2-1
CASSFLSYNEQFF
>TRBV27|medium-sized|TRBJ1-1
CASSPPGGHPEAFF
>TRBV7-8|NA|TRBJ1-1
CASSPTAPAAFF
>TRBV25-1|large|TRBJ1-1
CASSEVIGNTEAFF
>TRBV29-1|medium-sized|TRBJ2-7
CSVEGNLGSRYEQYF
>TRBV2|NA|TRBJ2-1
CASSVDTGLYNEQFF
>TRBV19|medium-sized|TRBJ1-1
CASSIEGTASINTEAFF
>TRBV2|NA|TRBJ2-2
CASNKASGRTNTGELFF
>TRBV28|NA|TRBJ1-5
CASSNYRDRGQPQHF
>TRBV10-3|NA|TRBJ2-1
CAISESGLASSYNEQFF
>TRBV6-6|NA|TRBJ2-3
CASSYGSADTQYF
>TRBV28|NA|TRBJ1-1
CASSQAGTGGPDEAFF
>TRBV7-8|NA|TRBJ1-6
CASSLVPGEPLHF
>TRBV6-5|NA|TRBJ2-7
CASSLLAGASYEQYF
>TRBV4-1|NA|TRBJ2-7
CASSHDRVGAFGEQYF
>TRBV28|NA|TRBJ2-7
CASSLFLGREHEQYF
>TRBV5-1|NA|TRBJ1-1
CASSLVGDTEAFF
>TRBV12-3/TRBV12-4|NA|TRBJ1-1
CASRKDRITEAFF
>TRBV12-3/TRBV12-4|NA|TRBJ2-7
CASSLGTGGGYEQYF
>TRBV7-9|large|TRBJ2-2
CASSPPGQGHGELFF
>TRBV28|NA|TRBJ1-2
CASSLLRTAVYGYTF
>TRBV11-2|large|TRBJ2-2
CASSLEASGGYNTGELFF
>TRBV20-1|NA|TRBJ2-3
CSARVRWGLADTDTQYF
>TRBV7-9|NA|TRBJ2-7
CASSPQLGQGEAEGREQYF
>TRBV7-9|NA|TRBJ2-5
CASSSDTQETQYF
>TRBV6-2/TRBV6-3|NA|TRBJ1-1
CASSYGQGYMNTEAFF
>TRBV20-1|NA|TRBJ1-1
CSARTYAGGTEAFF
>TRBV15|NA|TRBJ1-4
CATSKGQGAGSNEKLFF
>TRBV7-6|NA|TRBJ2-1
CASSLTSGSNEQFF
>TRBV4-2|NA|TRBJ1-1
CASTLGNTEAFF
>TRBV5-8|NA|TRBJ2-7
CASSLWTDEQYF
>TRBV27|NA|TRBJ1-2
CASSLGRNYGYTF
>TRBV14|medium-sized|TRBJ2-2
CASSPGPTGELFF
>TRBV7-9|NA|TRBJ1-1
CASSLAYTEAFF
>TRBV28|medium-sized|TRBJ2-7
CASSAAHDTYEQYF
>TRBV20-1|NA|TRBJ2-5
CSARGQGEETQYF
>TRBV21-1|medium-sized|TRBJ1-5
CASSAGRLKQPQHF
>TRBV25-1|NA|TRBJ1-1
CASSDSGARWNTEAFF
>TRBV28|NA|TRBJ2-5
CASRWGGGETQYF
>TRBV29-1|NA|TRBJ2-3
CSDVYSDTQYF
>TRBV14|NA|TRBJ1-2
CASSQDRTGVDYGYTF
>TRBV20-1|medium-sized|TRBJ2-5
CSARAALAGGFTQYF